This TCR beta chain was sequenced in a study of blood T cells in healthy people across ages. Staff drew around 10 milliliters of peripheral blood from each donor. Each sample provided at least 5.5 micrograms of extracted total RNA. With a J-beta primer mix and a sample-barcoded 5' primer, a second PCR ran roughly 6 to 11 cycles. TCRdb recomputed calls from the 5' RACE reads with MiXCR, one row per CDR3 protein. In the table there are about 1.8 million distinct CDR3 sequences, 49% of which are singletons. Germline lookup yields CDR1 KGHSH and CDR2 LQKENI. The V and J ends lost 6 bases and 0 bases respectively, with 15 bases between them. The CDR3 has 15 amino acids.

This chain uses TRBV18 with TRBJ2-7; maybe TRBD2 (5 bases). Sequencing was carried out using blood. The source of this sequence is a woman between 35 and 50 years old in good health. The CDR3 DNA sequence: TGTGCCAGCTCTCTAACCTCAGCGGACTCCTACGAGCAGTACTTC. This sequence encodes CASSLTSADSYEQYF.